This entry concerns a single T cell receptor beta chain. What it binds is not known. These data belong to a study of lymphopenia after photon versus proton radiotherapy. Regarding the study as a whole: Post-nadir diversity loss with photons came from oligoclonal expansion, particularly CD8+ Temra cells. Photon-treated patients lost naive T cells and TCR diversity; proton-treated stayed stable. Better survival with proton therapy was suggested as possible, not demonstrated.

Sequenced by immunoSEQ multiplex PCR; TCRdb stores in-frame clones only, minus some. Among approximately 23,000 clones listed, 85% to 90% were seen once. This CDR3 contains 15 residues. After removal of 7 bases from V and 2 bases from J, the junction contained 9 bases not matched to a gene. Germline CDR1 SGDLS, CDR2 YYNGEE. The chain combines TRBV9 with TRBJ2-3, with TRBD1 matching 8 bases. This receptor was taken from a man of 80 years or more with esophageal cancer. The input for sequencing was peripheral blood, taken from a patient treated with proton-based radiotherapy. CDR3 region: CASVPGTGFTDTQYF. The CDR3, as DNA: TGTGCCAGCGTCCCCGGGACAGGTTTCACAGATACGCAGTATTTT.